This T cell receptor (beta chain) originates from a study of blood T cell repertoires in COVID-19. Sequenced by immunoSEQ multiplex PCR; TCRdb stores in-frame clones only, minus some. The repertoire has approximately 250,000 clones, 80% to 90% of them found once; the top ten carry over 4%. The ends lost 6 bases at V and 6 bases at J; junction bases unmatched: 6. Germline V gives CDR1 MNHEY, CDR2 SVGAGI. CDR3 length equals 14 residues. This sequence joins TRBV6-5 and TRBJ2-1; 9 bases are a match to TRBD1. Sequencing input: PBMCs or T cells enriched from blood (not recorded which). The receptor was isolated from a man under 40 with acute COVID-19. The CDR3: CASSWTGVTNEQFF. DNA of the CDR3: TGTGCCAGCAGCTGGACAGGGGTAACCAATGAGCAGTTCTTC.